This T cell receptor (beta chain) was identified in a study of blood T cell repertoires in COVID-19. Repertoires were generated with immunoSEQ multiplex PCR, while TCRdb's copy carries only in-frame clones and drops some. The sample consists of over 250,000 clones, approximately 85% of them appearing once. The germline CDR1 and CDR2 sequences are SGHRS and YFSETQ. CDR3 length: 16 amino acids. After removal of 4 bases from V and 0 bases from J, the junction contained 4 bases not matched to a gene. This TCR came from a woman in her twenties or thirties who had recovered from COVID-19. Source material: PBMCs or T cells enriched from blood (not recorded which). The rearrangement joins TRBV5-1 to TRBJ1-2, with 12 positions matching TRBD1. CDR3 DNA sequence: TGCGCCAGCAGCCTGGGACAGGGGGCCGCTAACTATGGCTACACCTTC. Translation gives CASSLGQGAANYGYTF.